One T cell receptor beta chain is described in this entry. The data belong to a study of control samples from healthy donors and cancer patients. TCRdb's table, derived via immunoSEQ multiplex PCR, lists solely in-frame clones and lacks some. The sample includes 100,000 to 150,000 clones, 92% of them seen just once. There are 14 residues in the CDR3. Between the trimmed V and J ends, which lost 3 bases and 4 bases, there was a span of 12 bases. The germline CDR1 and CDR2 sequences are MNHNY and SVGAGI (reference sequence). This receptor was obtained from a woman between 50 and 59 years old in good health. The J gene is TRBJ1-2, the V gene TRBV6-6, with D uncertain. The sequenced sample was blood. The CDR3: CASSYSTAFYGYTF. As DNA, the CDR3 is TGTGCCAGCAGTTATTCGACGGCATTCTATGGCTACACCTTC.